This T cell receptor beta chain is from a study of cytomegalovirus exposure and HLA in healthy donors. The wider study: An earlier analysis identified 117 million unique TCR beta sequences in 150 million to 200 million T cells.

Overall study findings and caveats: Fewer N-insertions than the roughly 670-donor mean were reportedly shown by an Asian-associated ancestry cluster in a later analysis. TRBV6-2, TRBV6-3 and some other V segments were unresolvable in 87-base-pair reads.

The PCR had 60 Vbeta and 13 Jbeta primers. Libraries were prepared by immunoSEQ multiplex PCR; TCRdb keeps only in-frame clonotypes and omits some of them. This repertoire includes some 84,000 clones. Details on this clone: The antigen remains unidentified.

Germline assignment: CDR1 SGHDT and CDR2 YYEEEE. The CDR3 sequence is 13 residues long. V lost 4 bases and J lost 8, with 15 bases in between. The V gene is TRBV5-6, the J gene TRBJ1-1; no clear D. Sequencing was performed on PBMCs. The sequence derives from a man in his forties or fifties in good health and CMV-seronegative. CDR3 in DNA: TGTGCCAGCAGCCTCTGGCCCTCCGCCGAAGCTTTCTTT. The encoded protein is CASSLWPSAEAFF.